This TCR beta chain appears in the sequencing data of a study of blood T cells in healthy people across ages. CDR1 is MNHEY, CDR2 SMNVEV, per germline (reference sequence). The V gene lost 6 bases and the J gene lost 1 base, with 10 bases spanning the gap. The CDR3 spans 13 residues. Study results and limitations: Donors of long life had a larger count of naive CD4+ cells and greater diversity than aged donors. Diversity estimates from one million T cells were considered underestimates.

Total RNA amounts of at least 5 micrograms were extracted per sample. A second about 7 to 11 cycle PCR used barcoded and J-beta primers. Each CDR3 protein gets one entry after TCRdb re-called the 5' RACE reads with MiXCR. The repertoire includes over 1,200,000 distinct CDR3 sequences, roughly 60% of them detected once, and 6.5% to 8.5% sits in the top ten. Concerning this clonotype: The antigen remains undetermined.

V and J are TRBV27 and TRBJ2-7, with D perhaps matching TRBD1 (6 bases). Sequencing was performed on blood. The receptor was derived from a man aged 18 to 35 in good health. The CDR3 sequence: CASRPGTSYEQYF. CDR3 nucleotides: TGTGCCAGCAGGCCCGGGACATCCTACGAGCAGTACTTC.